These 24 T cell receptor beta chains were all obtained from the same sample, sequenced in a study of T-cell reconstitution after alpha-beta-depleted transplantation in children. Unique molecular identifiers featured in how the TCRbeta library was prepared. TCRdb processed the PCR reads anew with MiXCR; each CDR3 protein has one entry. This sample has approximately 85,000 distinct CDR3 sequences; roughly 15% occur once, and the top ten carry 15% to 20%. Sample: PBMCs, mostly from graft donor cells, taken 180 days after TCRalphabeta/CD19-depleted stem cell transplant. These receptors came from a male patient between 2 and 9 years old who had a stem cell transplant for acute lymphoblastic leukemia, so the T cells may come from the graft donor.

This clonotype showed up just a few times. V is TRBV7-2 and J is TRBJ1-5; TRBD1 aligns across 10 bases. The CDR3 is 16 residues long. Trimming removed 0 bases from V and 7 bases from J; junction bases left unmatched: 6. Germline V gene sequence: CDR1 SGHTA, CDR2 FQGNSA. CDR3 residues: CASSLADRGPGQPQHF. The CDR3 nucleotides read TGTGCCAGCAGCTTAGCAGACAGGGGGCCTGGACAGCCCCAGCATTTT. Variable domain in full (rest from reference TRBV7-2 and TRBJ1-5): GAGVSQSPSNKVTEKGKDVELRCDPISGHTALYWYRQSLGQGLEFLIYFQGNSAPDKSGLPSDRFSAERTGGSVSTLTIQRTQQEDSAVYLCASSLADRGPGQPQHFGDGTRLSIL.

This clonotype was seen only a few times. V is TRBV20-1 and J is TRBJ2-7; D uncertain. The CDR3 extends over 12 amino acids. Germline V CDR1 and CDR2: DFQATT, SNEGSKA (reference sequence). Trimming took 3 bases from V and 4 from J, leaving 10 bases between them. Here the CDR3 DNA reads TGCAGTGCTAGCCCTGACGGGTACGAGCAGTACTTC. Amino acid sequence: CSASPDGYEQYF.

The rearrangement joins TRBV27 to TRBJ2-7; D might be TRBD1 (5 bases). Per the germline V gene, CDR1 is MNHEY and CDR2 is SMNVEV (reference sequence). V was cut by 7 bases and J by 4 bases, with 20 bases left in between. The length of the CDR3 is 15 residues. The CDR3 reads CASNPSLPDKYEQYF. CDR3 bases: TGTGCCAGCAACCCTTCACTTCCGGACAAGTACGAGCAGTACTTC.

The table lists this clonotype with a few counts. The chain links TRBV3-1 to TRBJ2-5; 8 nucleotides align to TRBD2. Trimming took 4 bases from V and 7 from J; bases not matched to a gene: 5. Germline V gene sequence: CDR1 LGHDT, CDR2 YNNKEL (reference sequence). The CDR3 totals 13 residues. The CDR3 DNA follows: TGTGCCAGCAGCCTGGGACTAGGGGTGACCCAGTACTTC. Amino acids: CASSLGLGVTQYF.

The chain links TRBV20-1 to TRBJ1-2; perhaps TRBD1 as D (5 bases). The CDR3 covers 12 residues. Trimming pared 6 bases from V and 4 bases from J, leaving 12 bases between. The V gene's germline CDR1 is DFQATT and CDR2 SNEGSKA (reference sequence). The CDR3 nucleotides are TGCAGTGCCAAACGGGGGGGCTATGGCTACACCTTC. As protein: CSAKRGGYGYTF.

This clonotype has just a few counts. This rearrangement joins TRBV7-8 to TRBJ2-5; tentatively, D is TRBD2 (5 bases). The CDR3 is made up of 16 amino acids. The ends were cut back, 4 bases at V and 4 bases at J, with 19 bases in the middle. Germline CDR1 SGHVS, CDR2 FQNEAQ. CDR3 region: CASSYLGRGIRETQYF. The CDR3 DNA is TGTGCCAGCAGCTATCTAGGTCGGGGAATCAGAGAGACCCAGTACTTC.

The chain is built from TRBV20-1 and TRBJ2-7, with TRBD1 identical over 10 bases. The germline gives CDR1 DFQATT, CDR2 SNEGSKA (reference sequence). V shed 0 bases, J shed 4 bases, and the junction held 9 bases outside the gene matches. This CDR3 has 16 residues. CDR3 nucleotides: TGCAGTGCTAGAGATTTCGGGACAGGGGAGTGGTACGAGCAGTACTTC. It translates to CSARDFGTGEWYEQYF.

The chain joins TRBV18 to TRBJ2-3, with TRBD1 identical over 9 bases. Per the germline V gene, CDR1 is KGHSH and CDR2 is LQKENI. The CDR3 totals 18 residues. J was trimmed by 0 bases and V by 4 bases; bases with no gene match: 11. As DNA, the CDR3 is TGTGCCAGCTCACTCTCGACTACAGGGGGCGCGAGCACAGATACGCAGTATTTT. This gives the protein CASSLSTTGGASTDTQYF.

There are a few counts of this clonotype. V is TRBV25-1 and J is TRBJ1-1; D uncertain. Germline V lookup: CDR1 MGHDK, CDR2 SYGVNS. V lost 3 bases and J lost 2, with 13 bases in between. The CDR3 spans 15 residues. Here the CDR3 reads CASSDGLPPNTEAFF. For the CDR3, the DNA is TGTGCCAGCAGTGACGGCCTACCACCCAACACTGAAGCTTTCTTT.

This clonotype was observed a handful of times. V is TRBV4-3 and J is TRBJ2-7; tentatively, D is TRBD1 (6 bases). The V and J ends lost 1 base and 1 base respectively, with 11 bases between them. This CDR3 contains 15 residues. The germline gives CDR1 LGHNA, CDR2 YSLEER. CDR3 protein: CASSQGGGRSYEQYF. CDR3 nucleotide sequence: TGCGCCAGCAGCCAAGGAGGGGGTAGATCCTACGAGCAGTACTTC.

The CDR3 DNA is TGTGCCAGCAGCTTAGGAAGGGGTGAAAAACTGTTTTTT. Protein sequence: CASSLGRGEKLFF. J is TRBJ1-4 and V is TRBV7-9, with a possible D match to TRBD1 (5 bases). Germline V gene data show CDR1 as SEHNR and CDR2 as FQNEAQ (reference sequence). The V gene lost 1 base and the J gene lost 7 bases, with 7 bases spanning the gap. The CDR3 has 13 residues.

This sequence joins TRBV7-6 and TRBJ1-4, with D possibly matching TRBD1 (6 bases). Germline lookup yields CDR1 SGHVS and CDR2 FNYEAQ. The CDR3 is 15 amino acids. The ends were cut back, 5 bases at V and 0 bases at J, with 10 bases in the middle. This chain's CDR3 is CASSADSATNEKLFF. Here the CDR3 DNA reads TGTGCCAGCAGCGCGGACAGCGCAACTAATGAAAAACTGTTTTTT.

V is TRBV10-3 and J is TRBJ2-1; the match to TRBD2 covers 9 bases. From germline, CDR1 is ENHRY and CDR2 SYGVKD. The CDR3 totals 13 residues. V shed 10 bases and J 8 bases; nucleotides not matched to a gene: 9. The CDR3 DNA is TGTGCCACCCGGGGTAGCGGGGGCTATGAGCAGTTCTTC. Translated, it gives CATRGSGGYEQFF.

The chain recombines TRBV5-1 with TRBJ1-2, with TRBD1 identical over 9 bases. After removal of 4 bases from V and 4 bases from J, the junction contained 5 bases not matched to a gene. Per germline, CDR1 SGHRS and CDR2 YFSETQ. The CDR3 runs 14 residues. In DNA, the CDR3 is TGCGCCAGCAGCCTCCCGGACAGGGGCTATGGCTACACCTTC. Its translation is CASSLPDRGYGYTF.

The chain combines TRBV20-1 with TRBJ2-3, with 12 bases matching TRBD2. J gave up 2 bases and V 2 bases, and 5 bases lay outside the gene matches. The CDR3 is 16 amino acids. Germline V lookup: CDR1 DFQATT, CDR2 SNEGSKA (reference sequence). For the CDR3, the DNA is TGCAGTGCTAGACAACTAGCGGGGGGCATCACAGATACGCAGTATTTT. Translating it yields CSARQLAGGITDTQYF.

This sequence joins TRBV4-2 and TRBJ1-5; D unclear. Germline V gene sequence: CDR1 LGHNA, CDR2 YNFKEQ. There are 13 residues in the CDR3. V gave up 1 base and J gave up 3 bases, with 4 bases separating them. This chain's CDR3 is CASSQGDNQPQHF. CDR3 sequence (DNA): TGTGCCAGCAGCCAAGGGGACAATCAGCCCCAGCATTTT.

This clonotype was picked up a small number of times. The chain recombines TRBV29-1 with TRBJ2-6; TRBD2 aligns across 7 bases. Losses at the gene ends were 2 bases for V and 3 bases for J; bases not matched to a gene: 10. This CDR3 is built from 17 residues. Germline assignment: CDR1 SQVTM and CDR2 ANQGSEA. The CDR3 region has the DNA TGCAGCGTTGAAAATGAGGGAGGGTATTTTGGGGCCAACGTCCTGACTTTC. Translated: CSVENEGGYFGANVLTF. Full variable domain (missing parts from reference TRBV29-1 and TRBJ2-6): SAVISQKPSRDICQRGTSLTIQCQVDSQVTMMFWYRQQPGQSLTLIATANQGSEATYESGFVIDKFPISRPNLTFSTLTVSNMSPEDSSIYLCSVENEGGYFGANVLTFGAGSRLTVL.

The rearrangement uses TRBV15 and TRBJ2-5; D unresolved. The CDR3 is 15 residues long. Germline CDR1 LNHNV, CDR2 YYDKDF (reference sequence). The V end was cut by 0 bases, the J end by 4 bases, with 12 bases between. CDR3: CATSRDGQSGETQYF. CDR3 sequence (DNA): TGTGCCACCAGCAGAGATGGGCAGTCTGGAGAGACCCAGTACTTC.

This chain connects TRBV3-1 to TRBJ2-3, with 10 bases identical to TRBD2. Germline V gene lookup returns CDR1 LGHDT and CDR2 YNNKEL (reference sequence). This CDR3 has 19 amino acids. Trimming cost V 6 bases and J 3 bases; bases outside gene matches: 18. CDR3 sequence (DNA): TGTGCCAGCAGTTTAGGTTTAGCGGGGGGTTTTCAGGGAACAGATACGCAGTATTTT. Translation: CASSLGLAGGFQGTDTQYF.

The CDR3 reads CASSLRTAGGRTGELFF. The CDR3 DNA reads as TGTGCCAGCAGCTTAAGGACGGCGGGGGGAAGGACCGGGGAGCTGTTTTTT. J is TRBJ2-2 and V is TRBV7-3, with 8 nucleotides matching TRBD2. The V and J ends lost 1 base and 5 bases, in that order; junction bases with no gene match: 9. This CDR3 has 17 amino acids. The germline CDR1 and CDR2 sequences are SGHTA and FQGTGA.

The V and J genes are TRBV6-5 and TRBJ2-7; D uncertain. This CDR3 comprises 11 residues. V shed 2 bases and J shed 9 bases, with 8 bases lying between them. Looked up from germline, CDR1 is MNHEY and CDR2 is SVGAGI. CDR3 in DNA: TGTGCCAGCAGTTACCAGAGGATGCAGTACTTC. Translation: CASSYQRMQYF.

The V and J genes are TRBV11-3 and TRBJ1-1, with D tentatively TRBD1 (5 bases). Germline CDR1 and CDR2: SGHNT and YENEEA. This CDR3 has 15 amino acids. Trimming took 1 base from V and 1 from J, leaving 10 bases between them. The CDR3 coding sequence is TGTGCCAGCAGCTTAGGGGACGGGAAGAACACTGAAGCTTTCTTT. This codes for CASSLGDGKNTEAFF.

The sample holds a few counts of this clonotype. The chain uses TRBV20-1 and TRBJ1-4; D perhaps matches TRBD1 (6 bases). Per germline, CDR1 DFQATT and CDR2 SNEGSKA (reference sequence). V was clipped by 5 bases and J by 7 bases, with 20 bases between them. The CDR3 has 15 residues. The chain's CDR3 is CSAPSTGIRGEKLFF. The CDR3 DNA reads TGCAGTGCTCCGAGCACAGGGATAAGGGGTGAAAAACTGTTTTTT.

This clonotype was found many times. This sequence joins TRBV29-1 and TRBJ2-7; D unresolved. CDR3 length equals 12 residues. Trimming removed 1 base from V and 5 bases from J, with 9 bases in between. CDR1 is SQVTM, CDR2 ANQGSEA, per germline. The DNA of the CDR3 is TGCAGCGTTGAAGCAGGAAGAGACGAGCAGTACTTC. Amino acid sequence: CSVEAGRDEQYF.